Below are 23 T cell receptor beta chains sequenced from a single sample in a study of T cells in Graves' hyperthyroidism and ophthalmopathy. Researchers amplified the TCR beta CDR3 regions from RNA transcripts. With the HTBI primer set, the TCR CDR3 went through a first round of RT-PCR. Each CDR3 protein gets one entry after TCRdb re-called the multiplex PCR reads with MiXCR. The repertoire holds 340,000 or so distinct CDR3 sequences, with over 15% as singletons. Sequencing used blood. The receptors come from a man aged 25 to 40 with Graves' hyperthyroidism.

The rearrangement joins TRBV7-2 to TRBJ2-7; D is unresolved. The CDR3 extends over 14 amino acids. Per germline, CDR1 SGHTA and CDR2 FQGNSA. V was trimmed by 1 base and J by 5 bases, leaving 12 bases between them. The CDR3 is CASSLERHHHEQYF. CDR3 bases: TGTGCCAGCAGCTTAGAGCGACACCACCACGAGCAGTACTTC.

This clonotype was picked up many times. The genes are TRBV7-9 and TRBJ1-1, with D possibly TRBD1 on 5 matching bases. Between the trimmed V and J ends, which lost 7 bases and 0 bases, there was a span of 18 bases. The CDR3 is 16 residues long. Per germline, CDR1 SEHNR and CDR2 FQNEAQ (reference sequence). The CDR3 loop is CASIPRGDILNTEAFF. The CDR3 DNA reads as TGTGCCAGCATCCCTCGAGGGGATATTTTGAACACTGAAGCTTTCTTT.

CDR3 DNA sequence: TGCGCCAGCAGTGAGTCGTGGCCGGTGGGGGGCACTGAAGCTTTCTTT. It encodes CASSESWPVGGTEAFF. This chain joins TRBV10-2 and TRBJ1-1; D is perhaps TRBD1 (5 bases). CDR1 is WSHSY and CDR2 is SAAADI in the germline V gene. V lost 0 bases and J 4 bases, leaving 15 bases between the germline ends. The CDR3 covers 16 residues.

The V gene is TRBV5-1, the J gene TRBJ2-1, with D perhaps TRBD2 (6 bases). Trimming removed 0 bases at V and 2 bases at J, with 6 bases between. The germline V gene encodes CDR1 SGHRS and CDR2 YFSETQ. The CDR3 contains 14 residues. CDR3: CASSLGTTYNEQFF. In DNA form, the CDR3 reads TGCGCCAGCAGCTTGGGGACTACCTACAATGAGCAGTTCTTC.

CDR3 coding DNA: TGTGCCAGCAGAGATACAGGGTTCTCCTACAATGAGCAGTTCTTC. It specifies CASRDTGFSYNEQFF. V gene TRBV6-2 or TRBV6-3 combines with J gene TRBJ2-1; perhaps TRBD1 as D (6 bases). The germline CDR1 and CDR2 sequences are MNHEY and SVGEGT. This CDR3 is 15 amino acids long. V was shortened by 6 bases and J by 0 bases, with 12 bases between the two germline ends.

The chain couples TRBV20-1 to TRBJ1-4; TRBD1 is a possible D gene (6 bases). This CDR3 spans 15 amino acids. V was shortened by 3 bases and J by 5 bases, with 16 bases between the two germline ends. Germline CDR1 reads DFQATT; CDR2 reads SNEGSKA (reference sequence). The CDR3 is CSARGPDSRNEKLFF. The CDR3 DNA is TGCAGTGCTAGGGGCCCGGACAGTAGAAATGAAAAACTGTTTTTT.

This clonotype was counted ten times or more. This chain uses TRBV20-1 with TRBJ2-7; the D gene is possibly TRBD2 (5 bases). The CDR3 loop spans 12 amino acids. Germline-derived CDR1 and CDR2 are DFQATT and SNEGSKA (reference sequence). Trimming took off 6 bases at V and 7 bases at J, with 16 bases between the two ends. CDR3 residues: CSAPVDSGEQYF. Here the CDR3 DNA reads TGCAGTGCCCCAGTTGACTCGGGGGAGCAGTACTTC.

This clonotype was detected many times. The chain uses TRBV12-3 or TRBV12-4 and TRBJ2-5; possible D gene TRBD1, 6 bases. The CDR3 consists of 14 residues. V shed 2 bases and J shed 5 bases, with 12 bases lying between them. The CDR3 region is CASSLMQGTETQYF. In DNA form, the CDR3 reads TGTGCCAGCAGTTTAATGCAGGGGACGGAGACCCAGTACTTC.

In this sample, this clonotype turned up many times. V is TRBV6-6 and J is TRBJ1-5; no firm D call. The CDR3 totals 14 residues. The V gene's germline CDR1 is MNHNY and CDR2 SVGAGI (reference sequence). V was cut by 3 bases and J by 7 bases, with 13 bases left in between. The chain's CDR3 is CASSYRGIGQPQHF. The CDR3 nucleotides read TGTGCCAGCAGTTATCGAGGGATCGGGCAGCCCCAGCATTTT.

Comments on this clonotype: A read error may account for a junction end that differs from germline. The rearrangement uses TRBV4-2 and TRBJ2-7; no reliable D call. Germline values: CDR1 LGHNA, CDR2 YNFKEQ. The CDR3 spans 15 residues. The CDR3 DNA sequence: TGTGCCAGCGGCCAAGATTCGTCCAGCTCCTACGAGCAGTACTTC. Amino acids: CASGQDSSSSYEQYF.

This sequence joins TRBV10-1 and TRBJ1-2; no clear D. CDR1 is WNHNN and CDR2 is SYGVQD in the germline V gene (reference sequence). The CDR3 extends over 13 amino acids. Deletions cut 2 bases from V and 4 bases from J, with 8 bases between. CDR3 amino acids: CASSEGRLYGYTF. CDR3 DNA: TGCGCCAGCAGTGAGGGCAGGCTCTATGGCTACACCTTC.

Ten or more counts support this clonotype. The V and J genes are TRBV3-1 and TRBJ2-3; the D is unclear. Trimming cost V 0 bases and J 2 bases, with 15 bases left between them. The CDR3 runs 17 residues. Germline V CDR1 and CDR2: LGHDT, YNNKEL (reference sequence). The CDR3 here is CASSQDFRSRATDTQYF. In DNA form, the CDR3 reads TGTGCCAGCAGCCAAGATTTTCGGAGTAGGGCCACAGATACGCAGTATTTT.

This clonotype appeared many times. The chain employs TRBV3-1 and TRBJ1-2, with a possible D match to TRBD1 (5 bases). Germline-derived CDR1 and CDR2 are LGHDT and YNNKEL (reference sequence). This CDR3 is 15 amino acids long. The V end lost 6 bases, the J end lost 4 bases, and 18 bases lay between the germline ends. CDR3 sequence (DNA): TGTGCCAGCAGGTCGCGTACTGACAGCTTCTATGGCTACACCTTC. Its protein is CASRSRTDSFYGYTF.

This clonotype was detected a few times. The chain carries TRBV5-1 and TRBJ2-3; weak D call: TRBD2 (6 bases). This CDR3 region has 15 residues. The germline CDR1 and CDR2 sequences are SGHRS and YFSETQ. With 0 bases removed from V and 3 bases from J, the gap between germline ends came to 11 bases. The CDR3 nucleotides read TGCGCCAGCAGCTTGGGACCGGGAGAGACAGATACGCAGTATTTT. It translates to CASSLGPGETDTQYF.

The J gene is TRBJ2-5, the V gene TRBV27, with D possibly being TRBD2 (6 bases). CDR1 and CDR2 (germline): MNHEY, SMNVEV (reference sequence). V was shortened by 5 bases and J by 2 bases, with 12 bases between the two germline ends. The CDR3 has 14 residues. The CDR3 sequence is CASSRLGTQETQYF. DNA of the CDR3: TGTGCCAGCAGTCGGCTGGGGACTCAAGAGACCCAGTACTTC.

This chain joins TRBV7-2 and TRBJ2-2; a weak D match, TRBD2 (6 bases). Trimming stripped 5 bases from V and 3 bases from J, with 13 bases between. This CDR3 is built from 15 residues. Per the germline V gene, CDR1 is SGHTA and CDR2 is FQGNSA. The CDR3 sequence is CASSEWTTYTGELFF. The CDR3 DNA reads as TGTGCCAGCAGCGAATGGACTACTTACACCGGGGAGCTGTTTTTT.

This clonotype was seen at least ten times. The DNA for the CDR3 is TGTGCCAGCAGTTCGGGGCCGGGAGGGAGGGATACGCAGTATTTT. This encodes CASSSGPGGRDTQYF. J is TRBJ2-3 and V is TRBV12-3 or TRBV12-4; 8 nucleotides match TRBD2. V lost 4 bases and J lost 6; bases outside the gene matches: 9. The CDR3 runs to 15 residues.

This clonotype showed up many times. The chain has TRBV20-1 and TRBJ1-1; no firm D call. The CDR3 runs 11 residues. V was shortened by 2 bases and J by 1 base, with 2 bases between the two germline ends. Germline lookup yields CDR1 DFQATT and CDR2 SNEGSKA (reference sequence). The CDR3 loop is CSARQNTEAFF. In nucleotides, the CDR3 is TGCAGTGCTAGACAGAACACTGAAGCTTTCTTT.

This chain joins TRBV5-1 and TRBJ1-2, with no clear D. This CDR3 comprises 13 residues. The V end was cut by 0 bases, the J end by 3 bases, with 6 bases between. Looked up from germline, CDR1 is SGHRS and CDR2 is YFSETQ. The CDR3 region is CASSLALHYGYTF. Written as DNA, the CDR3 is TGCGCCAGCAGCTTGGCTCTCCACTATGGCTACACCTTC.

This chain joins TRBV20-1 and TRBJ2-4; 11 bases align to TRBD2. This CDR3 spans 14 amino acids. The V and J ends lost 3 bases and 7 bases, in that order; junction bases with no gene match: 5. CDR1 and CDR2 (germline): DFQATT, SNEGSKA (reference sequence). As DNA, the CDR3 is TGCAGTGCTAGCCCTAGCGGGAGGTGGAACATTCAGTACTTC. This translates into CSASPSGRWNIQYF.

This clonotype was seen at least ten times. V usage is TRBV5-1 and J usage is TRBJ2-7, with 8 nucleotides matching TRBD1. J gave up 0 bases and V 0 bases, and 2 bases lay outside the gene matches. The CDR3 contains 15 residues. Germline CDR1 reads SGHRS; CDR2 reads YFSETQ. DNA for the CDR3: TGCGCCAGCAGCTTGGCAGGGGGCGCCTCCTACGAGCAGTACTTC. This encodes CASSLAGGASYEQYF.

This clonotype came up a few times. This chain joins TRBV5-1 and TRBJ2-7, with 7 bases identical to TRBD1. From germline, CDR1 is SGHRS and CDR2 YFSETQ. CDR3 length: 15 amino acids. The V gene end was trimmed by 4 bases and the J gene end by 3 bases; junction bases not matched to a gene: 10. The CDR3 DNA sequence: TGCGCCAGCAGCAAAGGGACAGCGCTCGGCTACGAGCAGTACTTC. This encodes CASSKGTALGYEQYF.

This clonotype was seen many times. The chain carries TRBV7-9 and TRBJ2-7, with D perhaps TRBD2 (5 bases). The germline CDR1 and CDR2 sequences are SEHNR and FQNEAQ (reference sequence). The CDR3 is 14 residues long. V was shortened by 7 bases and J by 0 bases, with 13 bases between the two germline ends. The CDR3 region has the DNA TGTGCCAGCAAGAAGGACGCGGGCTCCTACGAGCAGTACTTC. It specifies CASKKDAGSYEQYF. The full variable domain, its missing parts supplied by reference TRBV7-9 and TRBJ2-7, is DTGVSQNPRHKITKRGQNVTFRCDPISEHNRLYWYRQTLGQGPEFLTYFQNEAQLEKSRLLSDRFSAERPKGSFSTLEIQRTEQGDSAMYLCASKKDAGSYEQYFGPGTRLTVT.